These 30 T cell receptor beta chains were all obtained from the same sample, sequenced in a study of radiation and T cells in renal cell carcinoma. Described time point: blood 2 weeks post-SBRT. Treatment here: 15 Gy SBRT to primary tumor, nephrectomy 4 weeks later. The assay was immunoSEQ multiplex PCR, and TCRdb's table has in-frame clones only and misses some. The table lists more than 95,000 clones, around 80% of them singletons. The specimen comprised blood, sampled from a patient whose treatment included radiotherapy and nephrectomy. Receptor source: a man in his forties or fifties with renal cell carcinoma.

The chain links TRBV29-1 to TRBJ2-3; 11 positions agree with TRBD2. Unmatched junction bases numbered 5, after V lost 6 bases and J lost 6 bases. CDR1 is SQVTM and CDR2 is ANQGSEA in the germline V gene. This CDR3 is 13 amino acids long. The CDR3 nucleotides read TGCAGCGTGGGACTAGCGGAGGTGGATACGCAGTATTTT. Protein product: CSVGLAEVDTQYF.

The CDR3 spells CASSPVTFPGNTIYF. CDR3 in DNA: TGTGCCAGCAGCCCGGTTACTTTCCCTGGAAACACCATATATTTT. The J gene is TRBJ1-3, the V gene TRBV28; D call uncertain. The ends were cut back, 6 bases at V and 2 bases at J, with 14 bases in the middle. Germline lookup yields CDR1 MDHEN and CDR2 SYDVKM. This CDR3 region has 15 residues.

In this sample, this clone turned up once. V and J are TRBV2 and TRBJ2-3; 12 positions match TRBD2. Losses at the gene ends were 7 bases for V and 5 bases for J; bases not matched to a gene: 10. The CDR3 has 16 residues. The germline V gene has CDR1 SNHLY and CDR2 FYNNEI. Written as DNA, the CDR3 is TGTGCCAGCAACAGCCTCACTAGCGGGGGGCAAGATACGCAGTATTTT. Translating gives CASNSLTSGGQDTQYF.

This clone was seen only a few times. The chain combines TRBV5-1 with TRBJ2-2; no clear D. V shed 0 bases and J shed 6 bases, with 3 bases lying between them. Germline assignment: CDR1 SGHRS and CDR2 YFSETQ. The CDR3 contains 12 residues. The CDR3 protein is CASSLDAGELFF. The CDR3, as DNA: TGCGCCAGCAGCTTGGACGCCGGGGAGCTGTTTTTT. Drawing the rest from reference TRBV5-1 and TRBJ2-2, the complete variable domain is KAGVTQTPRYLIKTRGQQVTLSCSPISGHRSVSWYQQTPGQGLQFLFEYFSETQRNKGNFPGRFSGRQFSNSRSEMNVSTLELGDSALYLCASSLDAGELFFGEGSRLTVL.

The chain joins TRBV7-6 to TRBJ2-6; D is ambiguous. V was shortened by 2 bases and J by 1 base, with 15 bases between the two germline ends. The CDR3 extends over 18 amino acids. Germline CDR1 SGHVS, CDR2 FNYEAQ. CDR3 sequence reads: CASSLTAYLASGANVLTF. CDR3 coding DNA: TGTGCCAGCAGCTTAACAGCCTACCTTGCTTCTGGGGCCAACGTCCTGACTTTC. Drawing the rest from reference TRBV7-6 and TRBJ2-6, the complete variable domain is GAGVSQSPRYKVTKRGQDVALRCDPISGHVSLYWYRQALGQGPEFLTYFNYEAQQDKSGLPNDRFSAERPEGSISTLTIQRTEQRDSAMYRCASSLTAYLASGANVLTFGAGSRLTVL.

CDR3 in DNA: TGTGCCTGGAGTGTTTTGGGAGTCGGCAAAGAGACCCAGTACTTC. Translation: CAWSVLGVGKETQYF. V usage is TRBV30 and J usage is TRBJ2-5, with a possible D match to TRBD2 (5 bases). This CDR3 has 15 amino acids. V lost 0 bases, J lost 3 bases, and 14 bases lay in between. Germline V lookup: CDR1 GTSNPN, CDR2 SVGIG (reference sequence).

The chain couples TRBV7-9 to TRBJ1-4; D is unclear. The V end lost 5 bases, the J end lost 8 bases, and 9 bases lay between the germline ends. The CDR3 consists of 12 residues. Germline V gene sequence: CDR1 SEHNR, CDR2 FQNEAQ (reference sequence). Written as DNA, the CDR3 is TGTGCCAGCAGCCCACTAGGGGAAAAACTGTTTTTT. Its protein product is CASSPLGEKLFF. Full variable domain (outside the CDR3, taken from reference TRBV7-9 and TRBJ1-4): DTGVSQNPRHKITKRGQNVTFRCDPISEHNRLYWYRQTLGQGPEFLTYFQNEAQLEKSRLLSDRFSAERPKGSFSTLEIQRTEQGDSAMYLCASSPLGEKLFFGSGTQLSVL.

This rearrangement joins TRBV5-5 to TRBJ2-1; possible D gene TRBD1, 6 bases. Germline lookup yields CDR1 SGHKS and CDR2 YYEKEE (reference sequence). Trimming left V 6 bases short and J 1 base short, with 8 bases between. The length of the CDR3 is 13 residues. CDR3 nucleotides: TGTGCCAGCACCCAGGGGTCCTACAATGAGCAGTTCTTC. Protein sequence: CASTQGSYNEQFF.

The chain carries TRBV4-1 and TRBJ1-1; 9 bases are a match to TRBD1. The CDR3 covers 14 residues. Germline V CDR1 and CDR2: MGHRA, YSYEKL. J gave up 4 bases and V 4 bases, and 4 bases lay outside the gene matches. CDR3 in DNA: TGCGCCAGCAGCCTAAGACAGGGGGTCACTGAAGCTTTCTTT. Encoded protein: CASSLRQGVTEAFF.

The rearrangement joins TRBV5-1 to TRBJ1-1; D might be TRBD1 (5 bases). V lost 7 bases, J lost 3 bases, and 16 bases lay in between. Germline-derived CDR1 and CDR2 are SGHRS and YFSETQ. This CDR3 comprises 14 residues. CDR3 DNA sequence: TGCGCCAGCGGCAGTGGGACGGGACACACTGAAGCTTTCTTT. Its translation is CASGSGTGHTEAFF.

This sequence joins TRBV11-3 and TRBJ1-5; 8 bases are shared with TRBD1. Germline CDR1 is SGHNT and CDR2 is YENEEA. CDR3 size: 13 residues. Germline trimming cut 8 bases from V and 6 bases from J; bases unmatched to any gene: 6. The CDR3 sequence: CASLDRARQPQHF. The CDR3 bases are TGTGCCAGCCTGGACAGGGCCCGTCAGCCCCAGCATTTT.

This clone was observed a handful of times. Within the sample, other DNA sequences also encode this same CDR3. The chain recombines TRBV19 with TRBJ2-1; tentatively, D is TRBD2 (6 bases). The CDR3 is 13 residues long. V was cut by 5 bases and J by 4 bases, with 9 bases left in between. Germline CDR1 LNHDA, CDR2 SQIVND (reference sequence). CDR3 loop: CASSPRGYNEQFF. CDR3 bases: TGTGCCAGTAGTCCCCGGGGGTACAATGAGCAGTTCTTC. Variable domain in full (rest from reference TRBV19 and TRBJ2-1): DGGITQSPKYLFRKEGQNVTLSCEQNLNHDAMYWYRQDPGQGLRLIYYSQIVNDFQKGDIAEGYSVSREKKESFPLTVTSAQKNPTAFYLCASSPRGYNEQFFGPGTRLTVL.

V and J are TRBV19 and TRBJ1-6; TRBD1 matches at 10 bases. This CDR3 has 14 residues. The ends lost 5 bases at V and 8 bases at J; junction bases unmatched: 3. The germline V gene encodes CDR1 LNHDA and CDR2 SQIVND (reference sequence). CDR3 DNA: TGTGCCAGTAGTCCGACAGGGGGCGATTCACCCCTCCACTTT. This gives the protein CASSPTGGDSPLHF.

The chain has TRBV7-9 and TRBJ1-1; D gene unclear. Germline values: CDR1 SEHNR, CDR2 FQNEAQ (reference sequence). The CDR3 has 10 residues. Between the trimmed V and J ends, which lost 5 bases and 9 bases, there was a span of 7 bases. The CDR3 protein is CASSRAKAFF. The CDR3 DNA reads as TGTGCCAGCAGCCGAGCGAAAGCTTTCTTT.

The chain couples TRBV19 to TRBJ1-2; D remains ambiguous. The V gene's germline CDR1 is LNHDA and CDR2 SQIVND (reference sequence). This CDR3 is 13 amino acids long. Trimming took 5 bases from V and 7 from J, leaving 14 bases between them. The CDR3 region is CASSAREGSGYTF. In nucleotides, the CDR3 is TGTGCCAGTAGTGCCCGTGAGGGCTCTGGCTACACCTTC.

The V gene is TRBV10-3, the J gene TRBJ2-3, with TRBD2 identical over 9 bases. The CDR3 contains 16 residues. V was clipped by 6 bases and J by 4 bases; unmatched bases: 11. The germline V gene has CDR1 ENHRY and CDR2 SYGVKD. CDR3 residues: CAIRPSSGTGADTQYF. In DNA form, the CDR3 reads TGTGCCATCAGACCTTCTAGCGGGACTGGGGCAGATACGCAGTATTTT.

The chain recombines TRBV19 with TRBJ1-2; 8 nucleotides line up with TRBD1. This CDR3 is built from 15 residues. Germline values: CDR1 LNHDA, CDR2 SQIVND (reference sequence). J was trimmed by 5 bases and V by 4 bases; bases with no gene match: 9. The DNA for the CDR3 is TGTGCCAGTAGTACCCATTGGACAGGGACTTATGGCTACACCTTC. Its protein is CASSTHWTGTYGYTF.

The V gene is TRBV6-1, the J gene TRBJ1-2, with D perhaps matching TRBD1 (6 bases). The CDR3 length is 13 residues. Per germline, CDR1 MNHNS and CDR2 SASEGT. The V end was cut by 5 bases, the J end by 8 bases, with 15 bases between. CDR3 in DNA: TGTGCCAGCAGTATTGAACAGGGATCCGGCTACACCTTC. It yields the protein CASSIEQGSGYTF.

V usage is TRBV29-1 and J usage is TRBJ1-1, with 7 bases that match TRBD1. This CDR3 has 13 residues. Germline CDR1 SQVTM, CDR2 ANQGSEA. With V trimmed by 4 bases and J by 0 bases, 2 bases remained unmatched. CDR3 DNA sequence: TGCAGCGTTGTCACAGGGGTGAACACTGAAGCTTTCTTT. Its protein product is CSVVTGVNTEAFF.

This clone was recorded once. V usage is TRBV5-1 and J usage is TRBJ2-7, with 10 bases aligning to TRBD1. V was pared by 6 bases and J by 5 bases, with 11 bases of the junction left unmatched. This CDR3 is 15 amino acids long. Germline CDR1 SGHRS, CDR2 YFSETQ. This CDR3 is CASTGQGLSIDEQYF. Written as DNA, the CDR3 is TGCGCCAGCACGGGACAGGGGTTAAGCATCGACGAGCAGTACTTC.

The chain links TRBV5-1 to TRBJ1-4; weak D call: TRBD1 (6 bases). Trimming removed 4 bases from V and 4 bases from J, with 11 bases in between. CDR3 length: 14 residues. CDR1 SGHRS and CDR2 YFSETQ come from the germline V gene. CDR3 bases: TGCGCCAGCAGCCAAGGGGGGTATAATGAAAAACTGTTTTTT. The encoded protein is CASSQGGYNEKLFF.

A word on this clone: Because the CDR3 is missing its conserved closing phenylalanine or tryptophan, this is likely a read error. It is unclear where the CDR3 begins or ends on the DNA, so no DNA is shown, and the CDR3 is as TCRdb lists it. The chain employs TRBV19 and TRBJ1-6. The germline gives CDR1 LNHDA, CDR2 SQIVND (reference sequence). A total of 10 residues make up the CDR3, ends included. The CDR3 region is CASLIGRLRR.

This clone was seen a handful of times. The genes are TRBV5-1 and TRBJ1-1; D perhaps matches TRBD1 (6 bases). V gave up 1 base and J gave up 9 bases, with 13 bases separating them. The CDR3 has 13 amino acids. Germline-derived CDR1 and CDR2 are SGHRS and YFSETQ. CDR3 DNA sequence: TGCGCCAGCAGCTTGTCCACAGGGAGACAAGCTTTCTTT. The encoded protein is CASSLSTGRQAFF.

The genes are TRBV13 and TRBJ2-1, with D unresolved. Deletions cut 5 bases from V and 4 bases from J, with 12 bases between. Germline assignment: CDR1 PRHDT and CDR2 FYEKMQ (reference sequence). There are 14 residues in the CDR3. CDR3 DNA sequence: TGTGCCAGCAGCGAAGGGCACCGGTACAATGAGCAGTTCTTC. Translating it yields CASSEGHRYNEQFF.

This clone was found a few times. The chain has TRBV7-9 and TRBJ2-7, with unresolved D. Trimming removed 4 bases from V and 3 bases from J, with 7 bases in between. The CDR3 sequence is 12 residues long. Germline V gives CDR1 SEHNR, CDR2 FQNEAQ (reference sequence). The CDR3 DNA follows: TGTGCCAGCAGCTCAATGGGCTACGAGCAGTACTTC. Amino acids: CASSSMGYEQYF.

The CDR3 nucleotides read TGTGCCAGCAGCTTAGTTGAGGGCGGGAACTATGGCTACACCTTC. It yields the protein CASSLVEGGNYGYTF. The rearrangement links TRBV7-9 to TRBJ1-2; D ambiguous. CDR1 and CDR2 from the germline V gene are SEHNR and FQNEAQ (reference sequence). The V and J ends lost 1 base and 2 bases respectively, with 11 bases between them. The CDR3 loop spans 15 amino acids.

The chain is built from TRBV14 and TRBJ1-1; D remains ambiguous. The CDR3 totals 15 residues. The germline V and J ends were trimmed by 0 bases and 0 bases, with 8 bases remaining between them. In germline, CDR1 is SGHDN, CDR2 FVKESK. The CDR3 loop reads CASSQDRHLNTEAFF. The CDR3 nucleotides are TGTGCCAGCAGCCAAGATCGGCACTTGAACACTGAAGCTTTCTTT.

The gene calls are TRBV4-1 and TRBJ2-1, with 8 bases fitting TRBD2. Germline assignment: CDR1 MGHRA and CDR2 YSYEKL. V lost 4 bases, J lost 5 bases, and 4 bases stayed unmatched. The CDR3 length is 14 residues. The DNA for the CDR3 is TGCGCCAGCAGCCTACGGGAGGGCGACAATGAGCAGTTCTTC. It is translated as CASSLREGDNEQFF.

The genes are TRBV28 and TRBJ2-7; possibly TRBD1 or TRBD2 for D (5 bases each). V lost 8 bases and J lost 2, with 13 bases in between. The CDR3 extends over 13 amino acids. Germline CDR1 MDHEN, CDR2 SYDVKM. The CDR3 sequence is CASGPGPPYEQYF. The CDR3 DNA is TGTGCCAGCGGCCCGGGACCCCCCTACGAGCAGTACTTC.

This chain links TRBV7-9 with TRBJ2-1; no clear D. The germline V gene has CDR1 SEHNR and CDR2 FQNEAQ (reference sequence). This CDR3 has 12 residues. Trimming pared 6 bases from V and 8 bases from J, leaving 11 bases between. The CDR3 region is CASSPSTYEQFF. DNA of the CDR3: TGTGCCAGCAGTCCGAGTACTTATGAGCAGTTCTTC.